This T cell receptor (beta chain) was retrieved from a study of shared clonotypes between healthy human individuals. Study at large: The plates for each donor numbered three CD4 naive, three CD4 memory, two CD8 naive and one CD8 memory.

The CDR3 loop spans 15 amino acids. V shed 6 bases and J shed 0 bases, with 12 bases lying between them. Per germline, CDR1 SGHAT and CDR2 FQNNGV. General observations from the study: Clonotype sharing across several donors was observed for around 5% of naive CD4 clonotypes. Apart from blood, nothing was sampled; tissue repertoires likely differ.

The assay was immunoSEQ multiplex PCR, and TCRdb's table has in-frame clones only and misses some. The sample includes over 2 million clones, 85% to 95% of them seen just once. Notes on this clone: What it binds is unknown.

Sequenced sample: naive CD4+ T cells from PBMCs. Subset noted: CD45RA+ positively selected. This TCR derives from a man between 18 and 29 years old in good health. Some clones in this sample may be carry-over from other donors' samples. The V and J genes are TRBV11-2 and TRBJ2-1, with D tentatively TRBD1 (6 bases). CDR3 in DNA: TGTGCCAGCAGTTCGGGACACCTCTCCTACAATGAGCAGTTCTTC. This sequence encodes CASSSGHLSYNEQFF.